This T cell receptor (beta chain) stems from a study of T cells in tuberculosis. Background on the study: T cells were selected with CD1B tetramers loaded with glucose monomycolate. IGRA-negative adolescents, IGRA-positive adolescents with latent tuberculosis and adults with active tuberculosis formed this South African cohort. Study results and caveats: Samples were chosen by availability of cryopreserved specimens.

Sequenced by immunoSEQ multiplex PCR; TCRdb stores in-frame clones only, minus some. Among tens of thousands of clones, roughly 96% were seen once, and the ten largest hold 3% to 4.5%. Tuberculin skin test and IGRA determined adolescents' latent tuberculosis status at entry. As to this clone: Its antigen remains unidentified.

The CDR3 loop spans 17 amino acids. Germline loops: CDR1 MGHRA, CDR2 YSYEKL. The V segment lost 1 base and the J segment 1 base; nucleotides outside the gene matches: 7. The sequence was obtained from a donor under 30 with latent tuberculosis or without tuberculosis infection. This chain links TRBV4-1 with TRBJ1-5, with TRBD1 matching 7 bases. The specimen sequenced was PBMCs. Here the CDR3 DNA reads TGCGCCAGCAGCCAAGGGACCAGACAGGGCAGCAATCAGCCCCAGCATTTT. It codes for CASSQGTRQGSNQPQHF.